This T cell receptor (beta chain) was sequenced for a study of blood T cell repertoires in COVID-19. Study context: Whether acute or convalescent, the COVID-19 samples came from the United States, Italy and Spain.

Germline CDR1 is LNHDA and CDR2 is SQIVND (reference sequence). This CDR3 comprises 11 residues. Trimming took 5 bases from V and 8 from J, leaving 9 bases between them. Methods used by the authors: Estimation of nucleated cell counts relied on the amplification of reference gene primers. The repertoire was sequenced with immunoSEQ multiplex PCR; TCRdb's copy has only in-frame clones and lacks some. V and J calls and clone size are given by that table; D and trimming were obtained from the DNA. The sample includes about 250,000 clones, more than 65% seen only once; the top ten take under 5%. The rearrangement uses TRBV19 and TRBJ1-1; the D is unclear. The sequenced material came from peripheral blood. The clonotype was recovered from a man aged 45-65 years with active or convalescent COVID-19. The CDR3 DNA sequence: TGTGCCAGTAGTTTCGACTTGGAAGCTTTCTTT. Translation: CASSFDLEAFF.